This T cell receptor beta chain was found in a study of OX40 agonist ivuxolimab in advanced cancers. Study-level information: Patients treated during dose escalation were battling hepatocellular carcinoma, melanoma, renal cell or head and neck cancer. The group had a mean age of approximately 60 years, ranged from roughly 23 to 90, and was 80% to 85% male.

With regard to this clone: Its target is unknown.

This CDR3 comprises 12 residues. Trimming left V 8 bases short and J 2 bases short, with 6 bases between. Per germline, CDR1 MNHEY and CDR2 SMNVEV (reference sequence). The repertoire was sequenced with immunoSEQ multiplex PCR; TCRdb's copy has only in-frame clones and lacks some. The sample yields some 66,000 clones, approximately 89% seen once. General study results and limits: Certain nonresponding patients likewise had low normalized T-cell clonal expansion.

V and J are TRBV27 and TRBJ2-2, with no clear D. This TCR was recovered from an adult with an advanced solid tumor such as melanoma, head and neck, liver or kidney cancer. The sequencing here drew on CD4+ or CD8+ T cells sorted from blood, taken in a trial of the OX40 agonist ivuxolimab. CDR3 region: CASGLNTGELFF. For the CDR3, the DNA is TGTGCCAGCGGCCTTAACACCGGGGAGCTGTTTTTT.